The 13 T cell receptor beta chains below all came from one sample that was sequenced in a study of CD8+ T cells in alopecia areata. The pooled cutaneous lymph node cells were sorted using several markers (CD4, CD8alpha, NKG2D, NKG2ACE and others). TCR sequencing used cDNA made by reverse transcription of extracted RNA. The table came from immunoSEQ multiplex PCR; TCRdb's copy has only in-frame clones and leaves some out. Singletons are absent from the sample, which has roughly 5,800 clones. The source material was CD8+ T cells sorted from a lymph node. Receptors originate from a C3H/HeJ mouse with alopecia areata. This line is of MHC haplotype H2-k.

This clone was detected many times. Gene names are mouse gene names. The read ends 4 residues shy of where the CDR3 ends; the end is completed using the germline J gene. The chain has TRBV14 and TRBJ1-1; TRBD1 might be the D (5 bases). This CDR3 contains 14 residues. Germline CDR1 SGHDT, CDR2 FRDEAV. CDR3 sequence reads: CASSFGLGDGEVFF. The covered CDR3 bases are TGTGCCAGCAGTTTCGGACTGGGGGATGGA.

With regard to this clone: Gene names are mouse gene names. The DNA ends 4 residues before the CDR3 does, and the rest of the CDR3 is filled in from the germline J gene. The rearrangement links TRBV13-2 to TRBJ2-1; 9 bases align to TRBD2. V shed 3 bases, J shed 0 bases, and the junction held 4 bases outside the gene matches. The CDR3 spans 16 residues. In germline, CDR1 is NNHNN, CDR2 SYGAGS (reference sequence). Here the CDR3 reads CASGADWGNNYAEQFF. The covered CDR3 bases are TGTGCCAGCGGTGCCGACTGGGGGAATAACTATGCT.

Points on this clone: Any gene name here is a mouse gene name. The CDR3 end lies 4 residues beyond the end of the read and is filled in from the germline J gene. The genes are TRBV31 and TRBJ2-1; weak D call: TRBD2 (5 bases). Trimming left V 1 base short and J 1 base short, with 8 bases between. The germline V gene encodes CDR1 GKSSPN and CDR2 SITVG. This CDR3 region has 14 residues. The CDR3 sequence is CAWSPTENYAEQFF. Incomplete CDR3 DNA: TGTGCCTGGAGTCCGACTGAGAACTATGCT.

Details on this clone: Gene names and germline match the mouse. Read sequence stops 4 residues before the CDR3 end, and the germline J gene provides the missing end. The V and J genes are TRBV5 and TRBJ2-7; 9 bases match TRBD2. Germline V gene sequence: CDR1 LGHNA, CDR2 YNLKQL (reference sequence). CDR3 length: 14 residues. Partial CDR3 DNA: TGTGCCAGCAGCCAAGTGGACTGGGGTTAT. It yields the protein CASSQVDWGY. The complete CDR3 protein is CASSQVDWGYEQYF.

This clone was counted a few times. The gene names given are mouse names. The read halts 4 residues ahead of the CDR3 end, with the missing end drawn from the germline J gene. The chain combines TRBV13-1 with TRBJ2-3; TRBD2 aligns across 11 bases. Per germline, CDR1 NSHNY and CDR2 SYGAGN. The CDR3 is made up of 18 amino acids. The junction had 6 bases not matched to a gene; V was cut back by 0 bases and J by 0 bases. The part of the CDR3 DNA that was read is TGTGCCAGCAGTGATGATTGGGACTGGGGGACTAGTGCAGAA. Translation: CASSDDWDWGTSAE. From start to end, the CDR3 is CASSDDWDWGTSAETLYF.

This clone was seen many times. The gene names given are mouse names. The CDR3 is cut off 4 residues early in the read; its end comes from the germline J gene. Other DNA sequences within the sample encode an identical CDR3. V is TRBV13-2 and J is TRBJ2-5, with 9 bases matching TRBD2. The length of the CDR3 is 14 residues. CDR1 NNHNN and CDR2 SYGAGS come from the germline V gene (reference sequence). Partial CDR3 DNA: TGTGCCAGCGGTGAATGGGGGGGCGCGGAC. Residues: CASGEWGGAD. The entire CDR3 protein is CASGEWGGADTQYF.

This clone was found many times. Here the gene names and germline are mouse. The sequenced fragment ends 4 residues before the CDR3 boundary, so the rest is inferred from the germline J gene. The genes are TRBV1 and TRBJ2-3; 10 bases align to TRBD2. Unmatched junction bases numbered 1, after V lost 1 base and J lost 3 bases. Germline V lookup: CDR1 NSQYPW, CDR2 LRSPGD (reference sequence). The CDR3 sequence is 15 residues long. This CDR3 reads CTCSAGDWGAETLYF. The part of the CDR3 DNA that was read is TGCACCTGCAGTGCAGGGGACTGGGGAGCAGAA.

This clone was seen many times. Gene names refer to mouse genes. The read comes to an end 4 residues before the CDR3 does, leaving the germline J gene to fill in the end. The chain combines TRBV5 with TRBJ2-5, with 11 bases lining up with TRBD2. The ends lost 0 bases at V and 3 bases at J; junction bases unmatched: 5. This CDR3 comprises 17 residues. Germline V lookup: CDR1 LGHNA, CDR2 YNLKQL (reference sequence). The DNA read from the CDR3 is TGTGCCAGCAGCCAAGAATACTGGGGGGGCGGACAAGAC. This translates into CASSQEYWGGGQD. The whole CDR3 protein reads CASSQEYWGGGQDTQYF.

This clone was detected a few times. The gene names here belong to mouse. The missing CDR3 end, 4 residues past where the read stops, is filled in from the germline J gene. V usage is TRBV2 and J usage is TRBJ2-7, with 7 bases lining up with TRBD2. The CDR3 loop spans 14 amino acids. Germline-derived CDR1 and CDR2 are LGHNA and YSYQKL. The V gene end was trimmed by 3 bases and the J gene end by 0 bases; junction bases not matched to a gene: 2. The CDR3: CASSQDWSSYEQYF. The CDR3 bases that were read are TGTGCCAGCAGCCAGGACTGGAGCTCCTAT.

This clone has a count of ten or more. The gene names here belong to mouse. Incomplete CDR3 DNA: TGTGCAAGCAGCCTCAGAAACACA. This translates into CASSLRNT. Given in full, the CDR3 is CASSLRNTEVFF. V is TRBV16 and J is TRBJ1-1; D remains ambiguous. The missing CDR3 end, 4 residues past where the read stops, is filled in from the germline J gene. Germline V gene lookup returns CDR1 SGHSA and CDR2 FRNQAP. Trimming left V 5 bases short and J 1 base short, with 5 bases between. The CDR3 consists of 12 residues.

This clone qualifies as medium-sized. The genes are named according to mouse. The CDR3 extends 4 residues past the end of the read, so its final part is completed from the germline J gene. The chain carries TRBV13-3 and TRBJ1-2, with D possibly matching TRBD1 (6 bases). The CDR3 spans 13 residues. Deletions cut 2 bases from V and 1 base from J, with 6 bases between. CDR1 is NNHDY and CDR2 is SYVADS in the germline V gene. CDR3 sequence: CASSEGQNSDYTF. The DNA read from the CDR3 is TGTGCCAGCAGTGAGGGACAAAACTCC.

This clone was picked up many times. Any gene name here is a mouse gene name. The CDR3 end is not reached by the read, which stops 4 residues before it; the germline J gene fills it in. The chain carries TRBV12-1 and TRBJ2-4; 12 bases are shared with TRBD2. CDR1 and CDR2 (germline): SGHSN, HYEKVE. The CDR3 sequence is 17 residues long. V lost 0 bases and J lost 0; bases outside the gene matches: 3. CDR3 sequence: CASSLDWGGASQNTLYF. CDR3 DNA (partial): TGTGCCAGCTCTCTCGACTGGGGGGGCGCGAGTCAAAAC.

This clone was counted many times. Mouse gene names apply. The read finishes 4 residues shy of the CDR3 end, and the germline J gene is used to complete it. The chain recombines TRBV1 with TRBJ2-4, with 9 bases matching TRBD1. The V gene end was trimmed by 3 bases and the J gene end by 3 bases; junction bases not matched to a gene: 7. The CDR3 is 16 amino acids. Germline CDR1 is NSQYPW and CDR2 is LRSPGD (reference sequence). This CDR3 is CTCSAPDRGRQNTLYF. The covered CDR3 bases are TGCACCTGCAGTGCCCCGGACAGGGGAAGACAAAAC.